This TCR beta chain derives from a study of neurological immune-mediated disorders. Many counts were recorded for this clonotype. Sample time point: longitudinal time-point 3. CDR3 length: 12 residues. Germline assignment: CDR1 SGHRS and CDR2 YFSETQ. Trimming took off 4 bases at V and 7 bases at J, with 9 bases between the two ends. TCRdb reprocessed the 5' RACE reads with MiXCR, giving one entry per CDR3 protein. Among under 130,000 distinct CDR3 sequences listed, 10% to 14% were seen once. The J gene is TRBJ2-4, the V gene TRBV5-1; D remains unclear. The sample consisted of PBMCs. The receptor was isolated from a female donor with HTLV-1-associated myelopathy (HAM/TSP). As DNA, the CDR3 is TGCGCCAGCAGCGATACCCTTAACATTCAGTACTTC. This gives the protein CASSDTLNIQYF.